A selection of T cell receptor beta chains follows, all from one sample in a study of cytomegalovirus exposure and HLA in healthy donors. This table comes from immunoSEQ multiplex PCR, and its TCRdb copy is limited to in-frame clones, with some not included. The table shows roughly 100,000 clones, with about 74% occurring only once. Sequenced sample: PBMCs. Receptor source: a male donor in good health and CMV-seropositive. CDR3s include the opening cysteine and the closing phenylalanine or tryptophan. A D gene is named only where the DNA matches it firmly. Expanded clones are given a class, and other clones once, few, many or no size at all.

v_gene	d_gene	abundance	j_gene	CDR3aa	CDR3nt
TRBV9	NA	NA	TRBJ2-3	CASSFTNTDTQYF	TGTGCCAGCAGTTTTACAAATACAGATACGCAGTATTTT
TRBV29-1	NA	NA	TRBJ2-7	CSSRSAAGEQYF	TGCAGCTCCCGGTCCGCGGCGGGTGAGCAGTACTTC
TRBV7-2	NA	NA	TRBJ2-3	CASSAEDTQYF	TGTGCCAGCAGCGCTGAGGATACGCAGTATTTT
TRBV28	TRBD1	NA	TRBJ1-2	CASSAPGQGAGYGYTF	TGTGCCAGCAGTGCACCGGGACAGGGGGCCGGCTATGGCTACACCTTC
TRBV27	NA	NA	TRBJ2-4	CASSSTGWDIQYF	TGTGCCAGCAGCTCTACGGGGTGGGACATTCAGTACTTC
TRBV25-1	TRBD2	NA	TRBJ2-7	CASRKRTSAEQYF	TGTGCCAGCAGAAAGCGGACTAGCGCCGAGCAGTACTTC
TRBV5-6	NA	NA	TRBJ1-5	CASSLDLDQPQHF	TGTGCCAGCAGCTTGGATCTCGATCAGCCCCAGCATTTT
TRBV14	NA	NA	TRBJ1-2	CASSQDGGGYTF	TGTGCCAGCAGCCAAGACGGGGGGGGCTACACCTTC
TRBV5-1	NA	once	TRBJ1-5	CASSLVAGDQPQHF	TGCGCCAGCAGCTTGGTGGCAGGGGATCAGCCCCAGCATTTT
TRBV11-1	TRBD1	few	TRBJ2-5	CASSVRGRETQYF	TGTGCCAGCAGTGTAAGGGGGCGAGAGACCCAGTACTTC
TRBV11-2	TRBD1	NA	TRBJ2-6	CASSPRQGTGANVLTF	TGTGCCAGCAGCCCCCGACAGGGCACTGGGGCCAACGTCCTGACTTTC
TRBV4-3	NA	NA	TRBJ2-1	CASSQDWRSDNEQFF	TGCGCCAGCAGCCAAGATTGGCGGTCGGACAATGAGCAGTTCTTC
TRBV7-2	NA	NA	TRBJ2-1	CASSLALARGEQFF	TGTGCCAGCAGCTTAGCCCTAGCTAGAGGTGAGCAGTTCTTC
TRBV30	NA	once	TRBJ2-7	CAWGRGGGNYEQYF	TGTGCCTGGGGGCGGGGAGGCGGGAACTACGAGCAGTACTTC
TRBV6-5	NA	medium-sized	TRBJ2-7	CASSARGHFYEQYF	TGTGCCAGCAGCGCTAGAGGACACTTCTACGAGCAGTACTTC
TRBV25-1	TRBD1	NA	TRBJ1-4	CASSEAMTGTNEKLFF	TGTGCCAGCAGTGAAGCCATGACAGGGACTAATGAAAAACTGTTTTTT
TRBV29-1	NA	few	TRBJ1-3	CSAEDFSGNTIYF	TGCAGCGCCGAGGACTTCTCTGGAAACACCATATATTTT
TRBV7-2	TRBD1	few	TRBJ2-7	CASSFRQGRYEQYF	TGTGCCAGCAGCTTTAGACAGGGGAGATACGAGCAGTACTTC
TRBV11-3	TRBD2	NA	TRBJ2-1	CASSPRASGRIEQFF	TGTGCCAGCAGCCCCAGGGCTAGCGGGAGGATTGAGCAGTTCTTC
TRBV19	TRBD2	NA	TRBJ2-1	CASSTPGLALEQFF	TGTGCCAGTAGTACTCCGGGACTAGCATTAGAGCAGTTCTTC
TRBV10-1	NA	NA	TRBJ1-1	CASSEVGGNTEAFF	TGCGCCAGCAGTGAGGTCGGGGGAAACACTGAAGCTTTCTTT
TRBV7-3	TRBD2	NA	TRBJ2-5	CASSSSGERETQYF	TGTGCCAGCAGCTCCAGCGGGGAACGGGAGACCCAGTACTTC
TRBV7-2	NA	NA	TRBJ2-7	CASSFVSSDEQYF	TGTGCCAGCAGCTTTGTATCGAGCGACGAGCAGTACTTC
TRBV28	NA	NA	TRBJ1-1	CASSLGRGNAFF	TGTGCCAGCAGTTTAGGCAGGGGCAACGCTTTCTTT
TRBV27	TRBD2	NA	TRBJ2-1	CASSLQAGVLLEQFF	TGTGCCAGCAGTTTGCAAGCGGGAGTCCTCCTTGAGCAGTTCTTC
TRBV5-1	TRBD1	NA	TRBJ2-1	CASSLFRDREVNEQFF	TGCGCCAGCAGCTTATTCCGGGACAGGGAGGTCAATGAGCAGTTCTTC
TRBV30	NA	once	TRBJ1-6	CAWREQGGNSPLHF	TGTGCCTGGAGGGAGCAGGGAGGAAATTCACCCCTCCACTTT
TRBV6-6	TRBD1	NA	TRBJ2-7	CASRRDRGREQYF	TGTGCCAGCAGACGCGACAGGGGGCGCGAGCAGTACTTC
TRBV7-2	NA	NA	TRBJ2-2	CASNSGPRTGELFF	TGTGCCAGCAACTCAGGGCCTCGCACCGGGGAGCTGTTTTTT
TRBV5-4	NA	NA	TRBJ2-3	CASSLGLSTDTQYF	TGTGCCAGCAGCTTGGGACTATCCACAGATACGCAGTATTTT
TRBV5-6	TRBD1	NA	TRBJ1-1	CASSPRLGQGALAFF	TGTGCCAGCAGCCCAAGATTAGGACAGGGGGCTTTGGCTTTCTTT
TRBV6-5	NA	NA	TRBJ2-2	CASRKPGDTGELFF	TGTGCCAGCAGAAAACCGGGGGACACCGGGGAGCTGTTTTTT
TRBV6-6	TRBD2	few	TRBJ2-2	CAGRRGGDTGELFF	TGTGCCGGTCGGAGGGGAGGGGACACCGGGGAGCTGTTTTTT
TRBV7-3	TRBD2	NA	TRBJ2-7	CASSPSGSSYEQYF	TGTGCCAGCAGCCCTAGCGGGAGCTCCTACGAGCAGTACTTC
TRBV7-8	NA	NA	TRBJ1-1	CASSVREATEAFF	TGTGCCAGCAGCGTAAGAGAGGCGACTGAAGCTTTCTTT
TRBV5-4	NA	once	TRBJ2-5	CASSLWTVQETQYF	TGTGCCAGCAGCTTGTGGACAGTCCAAGAGACCCAGTACTTC
TRBV15	NA	NA	TRBJ1-5	CATSRDRGSNQPQHF	TGTGCCACCAGCAGAGATCGGGGAAGCAATCAGCCCCAGCATTTT
TRBV23-1	NA	NA	TRBJ2-7	CASSQSLRSGFYEQYF	TGCGCCAGCAGTCAATCGTTGCGTAGTGGTTTTTACGAGCAGTACTTC
TRBV11-2	TRBD2	NA	TRBJ2-3	CASSLDRAGGDTQYF	TGTGCCAGCAGCTTGGATCGGGCGGGAGGGGATACGCAGTATTTT
TRBV14	NA	NA	TRBJ2-7	CASSQDGGYYEQYF	TGTGCCAGCAGCCAAGATGGCGGTTACTACGAGCAGTACTTC
TRBV18	NA	once	TRBJ2-6	CASSPRGQTSGANVLTF	TGTGCCAGCTCACCACGGGGGCAGACCTCTGGGGCCAACGTCCTGACTTTC
TRBV9	NA	once	TRBJ2-2	CASSPTVNTGELFF	TGTGCCAGCAGCCCCACAGTGAACACCGGGGAGCTGTTTTTT
TRBV28	NA	NA	TRBJ1-2	CASSFGRSGYTF	TGTGCCAGCAGTTTCGGCAGGTCCGGCTACACCTTC
TRBV4-3	NA	few	TRBJ2-6	CASSQAGLGASGANGLTF	TGCGCCAGCAGCCAAGCAGGACTGGGGGCTTCTGGGGCCAACGGCCTGACTTTC
TRBV27	NA	once	TRBJ1-2	CASGWTVNYGYTF	TGTGCCAGCGGGTGGACAGTCAACTATGGCTACACCTTC
TRBV19	TRBD1	NA	TRBJ1-5	CASGKEGQNRNQPQHF	TGTGCCAGTGGTAAAGAGGGACAGAACAGGAATCAGCCCCAGCATTTT